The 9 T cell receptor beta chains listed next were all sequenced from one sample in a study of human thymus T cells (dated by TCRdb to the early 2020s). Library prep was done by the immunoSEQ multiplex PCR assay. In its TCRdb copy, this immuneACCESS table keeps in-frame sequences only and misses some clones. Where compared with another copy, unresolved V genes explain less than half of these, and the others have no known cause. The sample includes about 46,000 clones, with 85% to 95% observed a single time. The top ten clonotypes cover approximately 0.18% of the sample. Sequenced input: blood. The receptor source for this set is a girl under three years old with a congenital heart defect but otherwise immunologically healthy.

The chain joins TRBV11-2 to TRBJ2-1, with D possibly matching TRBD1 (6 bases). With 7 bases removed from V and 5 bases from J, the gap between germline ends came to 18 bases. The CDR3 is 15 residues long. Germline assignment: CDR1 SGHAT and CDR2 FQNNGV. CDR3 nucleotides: TGTGCCAGCACCCGGTGGGGGCCCGGGGACAATGAGCAGTTCTTC. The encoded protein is CASTRWGPGDNEQFF.

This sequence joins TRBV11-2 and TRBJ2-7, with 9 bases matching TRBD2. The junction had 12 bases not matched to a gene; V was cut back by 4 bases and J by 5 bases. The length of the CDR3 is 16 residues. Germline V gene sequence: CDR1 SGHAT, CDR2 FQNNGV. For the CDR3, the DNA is TGTGCCAGCAGCTGGACTAGCGTCCCCCTAGACGACGAGCAGTACTTC. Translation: CASSWTSVPLDDEQYF.

The DNA of the CDR3 is TGCGCCAGCAGCCAGCACCTCAGGTTCTGGGAGCAGTACTTC. Translation: CASSQHLRFWEQYF. The chain has TRBV4-3 and TRBJ2-7; D uncertain. V dropped 3 bases and J dropped 7 bases, with 16 bases sitting between them. Per the germline V gene, CDR1 is LGHNA and CDR2 is YSLEER. The CDR3 consists of 14 residues.

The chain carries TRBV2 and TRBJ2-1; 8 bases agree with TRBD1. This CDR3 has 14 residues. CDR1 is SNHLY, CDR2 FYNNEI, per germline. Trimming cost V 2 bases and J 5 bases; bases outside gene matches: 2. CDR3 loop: CASSERTGNNEQFF. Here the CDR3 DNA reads TGTGCCAGCAGTGAAAGGACAGGGAACAATGAGCAGTTCTTC.

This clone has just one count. CDR3 region: CASSYNSLAGTYEQYF. CDR3 nucleotides: TGTGCCAGCAGTTACAATAGCCTAGCGGGGACGTACGAGCAGTACTTC. This chain links TRBV6-6 with TRBJ2-7, with 9 bases that match TRBD2. The CDR3 extends over 16 amino acids. Germline V gene sequence: CDR1 MNHNY, CDR2 SVGAGI (reference sequence). Trimming at V came to 2 bases and at J to 4 bases, leaving 9 bases not matched to a gene.

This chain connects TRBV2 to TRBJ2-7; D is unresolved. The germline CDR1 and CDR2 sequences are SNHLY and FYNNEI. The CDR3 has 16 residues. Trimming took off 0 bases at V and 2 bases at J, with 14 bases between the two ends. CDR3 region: CASSEAQADFPYEQYF. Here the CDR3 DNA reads TGTGCCAGCAGTGAAGCCCAAGCAGACTTCCCCTACGAGCAGTACTTC.

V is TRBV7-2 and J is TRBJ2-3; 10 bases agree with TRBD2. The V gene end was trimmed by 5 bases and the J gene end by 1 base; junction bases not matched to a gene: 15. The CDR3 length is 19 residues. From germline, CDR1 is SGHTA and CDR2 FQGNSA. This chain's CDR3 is CASSKKAPGLASGTDTQYF. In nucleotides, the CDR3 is TGTGCCAGCAGCAAAAAGGCCCCGGGACTAGCGTCTGGCACAGATACGCAGTATTTT.

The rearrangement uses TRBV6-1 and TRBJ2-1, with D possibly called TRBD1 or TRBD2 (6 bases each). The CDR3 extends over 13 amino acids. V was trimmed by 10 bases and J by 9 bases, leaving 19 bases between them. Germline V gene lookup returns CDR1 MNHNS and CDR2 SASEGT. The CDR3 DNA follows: TGTGCCACCTTACAGGGCGGGAATAGTGAGCAGTTCTTC. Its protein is CATLQGGNSEQFF.

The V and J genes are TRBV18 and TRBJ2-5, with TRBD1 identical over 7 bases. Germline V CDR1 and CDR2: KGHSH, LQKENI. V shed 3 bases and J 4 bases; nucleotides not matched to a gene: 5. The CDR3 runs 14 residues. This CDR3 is CASSPEGQLETQYF. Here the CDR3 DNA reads TGTGCCAGCTCACCCGAGGGACAGTTAGAGACCCAGTACTTC.